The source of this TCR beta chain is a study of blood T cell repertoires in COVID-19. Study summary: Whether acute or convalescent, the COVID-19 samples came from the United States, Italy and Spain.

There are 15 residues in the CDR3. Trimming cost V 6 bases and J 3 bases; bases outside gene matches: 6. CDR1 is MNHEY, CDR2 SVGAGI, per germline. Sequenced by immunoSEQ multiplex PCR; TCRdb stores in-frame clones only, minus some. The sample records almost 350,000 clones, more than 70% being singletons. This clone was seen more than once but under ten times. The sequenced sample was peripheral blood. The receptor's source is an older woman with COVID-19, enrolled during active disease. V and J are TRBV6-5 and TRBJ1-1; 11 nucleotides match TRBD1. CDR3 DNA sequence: TGTGCCAGCAGCGGGGGGACAGGGGGTCACACTGAAGCTTTCTTT. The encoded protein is CASSGGTGGHTEAFF.